Listed here are 30 T cell receptor beta chains from one sample, sequenced in a study of shared clonotypes between healthy human individuals. The repertoire was sequenced with immunoSEQ multiplex PCR; TCRdb's copy has only in-frame clones and lacks some. The data hold about 600,000 clones, with more than 95% observed a single time. The sequenced sample was naive CD4+ T cells sorted from blood. Subset given: CD45RA+ positively selected. These receptors came from a woman aged 30 to 39 in good health.

The J gene is TRBJ1-3, the V gene TRBV7-9, with 10 bases lining up with TRBD1. Germline V gene sequence: CDR1 SEHNR, CDR2 FQNEAQ (reference sequence). V was clipped by 2 bases and J by 7 bases; unmatched bases: 5. The CDR3 runs to 15 residues. The CDR3 sequence: CASSLKGTGENTIYF. CDR3 DNA sequence: TGTGCCAGCAGCTTAAAAGGGACAGGGGAGAACACCATATATTTT.

V usage is TRBV6-4 and J usage is TRBJ2-1, with D hard to call. V was clipped by 2 bases and J by 4 bases, with 9 bases between them. This CDR3 has 14 residues. Per the germline V gene, CDR1 is MRHNA and CDR2 is SNTAGT. CDR3 in DNA: TGTGCCAGCAGTGACCCCCCACGATACAATGAGCAGTTCTTC. Residues: CASSDPPRYNEQFF.

The chain carries TRBV7-9 and TRBJ2-7; D possibly corresponds to TRBD1 (5 bases). Trimming removed 0 bases at V and 6 bases at J, with 6 bases between. The CDR3 contains 12 residues. Germline-derived CDR1 and CDR2 are SEHNR and FQNEAQ (reference sequence). Written as DNA, the CDR3 is TGTGCCAGCAGCTTAGCAACAGGCGAGCAGTACTTC. Translated, it gives CASSLATGEQYF.

The V and J genes are TRBV4-3 and TRBJ2-7, with 12 bases fitting TRBD2. Trimming at V came to 2 bases and at J to 6 bases, leaving 8 bases not matched to a gene. Per germline, CDR1 LGHNA and CDR2 YSLEER. This CDR3 is built from 16 residues. The DNA of the CDR3 is TGCGCCAGCAGCCAATCTCCGACTAGCGGGAGTGGCGAGCAGTACTTC. It yields the protein CASSQSPTSGSGEQYF.

This chain links TRBV7-2 with TRBJ2-1; TRBD2 agrees at 10 bases. V gave up 4 bases and J gave up 3 bases; unmatched junction bases: 3. CDR1 SGHTA and CDR2 FQGNSA come from the germline V gene. The CDR3 consists of 15 residues. CDR3 amino acids: CASSSAGGFYNEQFF. The DNA of the CDR3 is TGTGCCAGCAGCTCAGCGGGAGGGTTCTACAATGAGCAGTTCTTC.

The CDR3 loop reads CAISGEVSGGETQYF. For the CDR3, the DNA is TGTGCCATCAGTGGGGAGGTGAGCGGGGGAGAGACCCAGTACTTC. This sequence joins TRBV10-3 and TRBJ2-5; 8 bases align to TRBD2. From germline, CDR1 is ENHRY and CDR2 SYGVKD. J was trimmed by 4 bases and V by 4 bases; bases with no gene match: 8. This CDR3 region has 15 residues.

The V call is TRBV5-6, the J call TRBJ2-6; D not resolved. The CDR3 is 13 amino acids. Germline loops: CDR1 SGHDT, CDR2 YYEEEE. Trimming left V 5 bases short and J 2 bases short, with 5 bases between. CDR3 protein: CASRAAGANVLTF. The CDR3 DNA is TGTGCCAGCAGGGCCGCTGGGGCCAACGTCCTGACTTTC.

This sequence joins TRBV28 and TRBJ2-2, with a possible D match to TRBD2 (7 bases). The CDR3 sequence is 15 residues long. The V gene's germline CDR1 is MDHEN and CDR2 SYDVKM. The V end was cut by 4 bases, the J end by 6 bases, with 15 bases between. The CDR3 reads CASSSSGGAAGELFF. For the CDR3, the DNA is TGTGCCAGCAGTTCGTCGGGGGGCGCGGCCGGGGAGCTGTTTTTT.

This rearrangement joins TRBV28 to TRBJ1-3; D ambiguous. Trimming shortened V by 8 bases and J by 0 bases, and 11 bases separated the two germline ends. The CDR3 sequence is 14 residues long. Germline V lookup: CDR1 MDHEN, CDR2 SYDVKM. The CDR3 sequence: CASGPGISGNTIYF. Written as DNA, the CDR3 is TGTGCCAGCGGGCCCGGGATCTCTGGAAACACCATATATTTT.

The chain recombines TRBV4-1 with TRBJ2-5; D is ambiguous. This CDR3 contains 15 residues. V gave up 4 bases and J gave up 1 base, with 13 bases separating them. Germline V gives CDR1 MGHRA, CDR2 YSYEKL. CDR3 residues: CASSPGAVSQETQYF. CDR3 nucleotide sequence: TGCGCCAGCAGCCCCGGTGCGGTATCCCAAGAGACCCAGTACTTC.

This chain connects TRBV27 to TRBJ2-7; D unresolved. The CDR3 spans 12 residues. Germline loops: CDR1 MNHEY, CDR2 SMNVEV (reference sequence). The ends were cut back, 5 bases at V and 8 bases at J, with 13 bases in the middle. In nucleotides, the CDR3 is TGTGCCAGCAGTCCGAACTACGGCCAGCAGTACTTC. Encoded protein: CASSPNYGQQYF.

The rearrangement joins TRBV28 to TRBJ2-7, with TRBD2 matching over 9 bases. With 5 bases clipped from V and 2 bases from J, the junction kept 7 bases outside the gene matches. Germline V gene lookup returns CDR1 MDHEN and CDR2 SYDVKM. This CDR3 region has 15 residues. CDR3 coding DNA: TGTGCCAGCAGTGATGCCGGGACTAGCACCTACGAGCAGTACTTC. It is translated as CASSDAGTSTYEQYF.

Turning to this clone: The sample carries other DNA sequences with the same CDR3. This rearrangement joins TRBV10-3 to TRBJ2-2; D gene uncertain. Germline V gene data show CDR1 as ENHRY and CDR2 as SYGVKD. The CDR3 has 13 residues. With 3 bases removed from V and 6 bases from J, the gap between germline ends came to 8 bases. Here the CDR3 DNA reads TGTGCCATCAGTGAAGTGGGCGCCGGGGAGCTGTTTTTT. Protein sequence: CAISEVGAGELFF.

This clone is a singleton in its sample. This rearrangement joins TRBV11-2 to TRBJ2-2; D call uncertain. Germline assignment: CDR1 SGHAT and CDR2 FQNNGV. CDR3 length: 11 amino acids. Deletions cut 6 bases from V and 3 bases from J, with 2 bases between. The CDR3 is CASRDTGELFF. In DNA form, the CDR3 reads TGTGCCAGCAGAGACACCGGGGAGCTGTTTTTT. The full variable domain, with the rest looked up from reference TRBV11-2 and TRBJ2-2, is EAGVAQSPRYKIIEKRQSVAFWCNPISGHATLYWYQQILGQGPKLLIQFQNNGVVDDSQLPKDRFSAERLKGVDSTLKIQPAKLEDSAVYLCASRDTGELFFGEGSRLTVL.

The V gene is TRBV9, the J gene TRBJ2-5; D remains unclear. CDR1 and CDR2 (germline): SGDLS, YYNGEE. With 4 bases removed from V and 3 bases from J, the gap between germline ends came to 10 bases. This CDR3 has 13 amino acids. CDR3 residues: CASSPGPEETQYF. The CDR3 region has the DNA TGTGCCAGCAGCCCCGGGCCCGAAGAGACCCAGTACTTC. Drawing the rest from reference TRBV9 and TRBJ2-5, the complete variable domain is DSGVTQTPKHLITATGQRVTLRCSPRSGDLSVYWYQQSLDQGLQFLIQYYNGEERAKGNILERFSAQQFPDLHSELNLSSLELGDSALYFCASSPGPEETQYFGPGTRLLVL.

The rearrangement links TRBV6-1 to TRBJ1-2, with D maybe TRBD1 (6 bases). V dropped 0 bases and J dropped 4 bases, with 15 bases sitting between them. Germline V gene sequence: CDR1 MNHNS, CDR2 SASEGT. There are 16 residues in the CDR3. DNA for the CDR3: TGTGCCAGCAGTGAAGCCGCTGGGGGGCGGGGCTATGGCTACACCTTC. Residues: CASSEAAGGRGYGYTF.

The chain links TRBV30 to TRBJ2-7; 10 nucleotides agree with TRBD1. Germline V gives CDR1 GTSNPN, CDR2 SVGIG (reference sequence). The CDR3 runs 18 residues. V lost 2 bases and J lost 3; bases outside the gene matches: 16. Here the CDR3 reads CAWSPIPGQGHIGYEQYF. In DNA form, the CDR3 reads TGTGCCTGGAGTCCAATCCCGGGACAGGGGCACATCGGCTACGAGCAGTACTTC.

Only one count was recorded for this clone. V gene TRBV11-1 combines with J gene TRBJ2-3; D might be TRBD1 or TRBD2, each matching 5 bases. CDR1 is SGHAT, CDR2 FQDESV, per germline (reference sequence). V shed 5 bases and J shed 4 bases, with 22 bases lying between them. The CDR3 runs 17 residues. The CDR3, as DNA: TGTGCCAGCAGCGACAACCGGGGCAGATCTAAGTCAGATACGCAGTATTTT. Its protein is CASSDNRGRSKSDTQYF.

About this clone itself: The same CDR3 arises from other DNA sequences in this sample as well. V usage is TRBV28 and J usage is TRBJ1-4, with TRBD1 identical over 9 bases. From germline, CDR1 is MDHEN and CDR2 SYDVKM. Trimming removed 3 bases from V and 7 bases from J; junction bases left unmatched: 9. CDR3 size: 16 residues. The CDR3 loop is CASSFSPGQGGEKLFF. CDR3 nucleotides: TGTGCCAGCAGTTTCTCCCCGGGACAGGGAGGTGAAAAACTGTTTTTT.

The chain links TRBV30 to TRBJ2-1; D could derive from TRBD1 or TRBD2 (5 bases each). Germline lookup yields CDR1 GTSNPN and CDR2 SVGIG (reference sequence). Trimming removed 0 bases at V and 8 bases at J, with 14 bases between. The CDR3 extends over 14 amino acids. CDR3 amino acids: CAWSVTFPGHEQFF. CDR3 bases: TGTGCCTGGAGTGTCACCTTCCCGGGGCATGAGCAGTTCTTC.

The chain is built from TRBV5-1 and TRBJ2-7; 7 positions agree with TRBD1. The CDR3 length is 15 residues. CDR1 SGHRS and CDR2 YFSETQ come from the germline V gene. The J segment lost 6 bases and the V segment lost 4 bases, leaving 13 bases of the junction unmatched. The CDR3 coding sequence is TGCGCCAGCAGCCACGGGACCCAGCAGGGGGTCGAGCAGTACTTC. Its protein is CASSHGTQQGVEQYF.

The chain joins TRBV18 to TRBJ2-5; the D is unclear. V dropped 5 bases and J dropped 5 bases, with 6 bases sitting between them. The CDR3 is 11 amino acids. The germline V gene has CDR1 KGHSH and CDR2 LQKENI. In DNA, the CDR3 is TGTGCCAGCTCAACGATGGAGACCCAGTACTTC. Translating gives CASSTMETQYF.

The CDR3: CASNSGRAYEQYF. The CDR3 DNA follows: TGCGCCAGCAATAGCGGGAGGGCCTACGAGCAGTACTTC. The chain combines TRBV5-1 with TRBJ2-7, with 11 bases matching TRBD2. The germline gives CDR1 SGHRS, CDR2 YFSETQ. V gave up 6 bases and J gave up 2 bases; unmatched junction bases: 1. CDR3 size: 13 residues.

The J gene is TRBJ2-3, the V gene TRBV18; D remains ambiguous. The V end was cut by 0 bases, the J end by 3 bases, with 7 bases between. Germline CDR1 KGHSH, CDR2 LQKENI. The CDR3 has 14 residues. The CDR3 here is CASSPPVGTDTQYF. The CDR3 DNA reads TGTGCCAGCTCACCACCCGTGGGGACAGATACGCAGTATTTT.

The V and J genes are TRBV4-1 and TRBJ2-3, with TRBD1 as a possible D gene (6 bases). V was cut by 0 bases and J by 2 bases, with 15 bases left in between. Germline CDR1 MGHRA, CDR2 YSYEKL. The CDR3 contains 17 residues. The CDR3 DNA reads TGCGCCAGCAGCCAAGAGGGGGACACGGGAAACACAGATACGCAGTATTTT. Translating it yields CASSQEGDTGNTDTQYF.

CDR3 in DNA: TGTGCCAGCAGTTTCCGGGCGGGGGGAGGTCAGCCCCAGCATTTT. Its protein product is CASSFRAGGGQPQHF. The chain combines TRBV28 with TRBJ1-5; tentative D call: TRBD1 (5 bases). This CDR3 is built from 15 residues. The V end lost 3 bases, the J end lost 6 bases, and 15 bases lay between the germline ends. Germline V lookup: CDR1 MDHEN, CDR2 SYDVKM.

The genes are TRBV18 and TRBJ2-3, with D tentatively TRBD2 (5 bases). Germline V gives CDR1 KGHSH, CDR2 LQKENI. Trimming took 0 bases from V and 1 from J, leaving 5 bases between them. CDR3 length: 14 residues. CDR3 amino acids: CASSPPSGTDTQYF. In nucleotides, the CDR3 is TGTGCCAGCTCACCACCTAGCGGCACAGATACGCAGTATTTT.

There are a few counts of this clone. The chain has TRBV30 and TRBJ2-7; the match to TRBD2 covers 7 bases. Per germline, CDR1 GTSNPN and CDR2 SVGIG (reference sequence). V lost 5 bases to trimming and J lost 0 bases; unmatched junction nucleotides: 4. The CDR3 contains 13 residues. CDR3 sequence (DNA): TGTGCCTGGTCAACTAGCGCCTCCTACGAGCAGTACTTC. Translated: CAWSTSASYEQYF.

The CDR3 loop reads CASSETAGSNQPQHF. CDR3 bases: TGTGCCAGCAGTGAAACGGCAGGTAGCAATCAGCCCCAGCATTTT. The rearrangement uses TRBV6-1 and TRBJ1-5; D ambiguous. Trimming stripped 2 bases from V and 0 bases from J, with 8 bases between. The germline gives CDR1 MNHNS, CDR2 SASEGT. The CDR3 runs to 15 residues.

In its sample, this clone was seen once. The chain recombines TRBV19 with TRBJ2-1; D call uncertain. V was pared by 3 bases and J by 4 bases, with 13 bases between. This CDR3 is built from 15 residues. Germline V gives CDR1 LNHDA, CDR2 SQIVND (reference sequence). CDR3 amino acids: CASSIPSGSYNEQFF. CDR3 in DNA: TGTGCCAGTAGTATCCCGTCGGGTTCGTACAATGAGCAGTTCTTC.